The TCR beta chain described here comes from a study of beta chain features in type 1 diabetes. Notes on the study in general: Whether HLA type influences TCRB rearrangement remained unresolved here.

Comments on this clone: What it recognizes is unknown.

Of the isolated RNA, all was reverse transcribed, and so the sequenced material was expressed TCRB transcripts. Assay used: immunoSEQ multiplex PCR; TCRdb lists only in-frame clones, some missing. The sample has 130,000 or so clones, 9.2% seen once. The CDR3 is 15 amino acids. Deletions cut 3 bases from V and 4 bases from J, with 12 bases between. Per the germline V gene, CDR1 is LGHNA and CDR2 is YSLEER. CD4+ naive, central memory, regulatory and stem cell-like memory cells were sorted via CD45RO/CCR7/CD25/CD127/CD95/CD27. Sorted populations all exceeded 95% purity. This clonotype was sampled from a man younger than 35 in good health. The chain uses TRBV4-3 and TRBJ1-4; tentative D call: TRBD1 (6 bases). The specimen was central memory CD4+ T cells from blood. As DNA, the CDR3 is TGCGCCAGCAGCCAGGATGGGGGCCATAATGAAAAACTGTTTTTT. It specifies CASSQDGGHNEKLFF.